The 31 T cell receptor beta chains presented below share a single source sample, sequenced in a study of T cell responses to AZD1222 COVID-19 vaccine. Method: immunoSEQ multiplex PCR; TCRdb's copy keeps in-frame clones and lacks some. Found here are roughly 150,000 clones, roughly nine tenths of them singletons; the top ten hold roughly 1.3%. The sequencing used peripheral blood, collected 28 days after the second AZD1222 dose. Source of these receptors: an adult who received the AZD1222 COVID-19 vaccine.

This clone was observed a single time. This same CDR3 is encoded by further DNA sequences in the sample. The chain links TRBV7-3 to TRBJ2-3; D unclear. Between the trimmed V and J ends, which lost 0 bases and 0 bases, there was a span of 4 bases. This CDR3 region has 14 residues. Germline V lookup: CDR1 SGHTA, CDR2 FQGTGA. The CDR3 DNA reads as TGTGCCAGCAGCTTAACAGGGAGCACAGATACGCAGTATTTT. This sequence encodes CASSLTGSTDTQYF.

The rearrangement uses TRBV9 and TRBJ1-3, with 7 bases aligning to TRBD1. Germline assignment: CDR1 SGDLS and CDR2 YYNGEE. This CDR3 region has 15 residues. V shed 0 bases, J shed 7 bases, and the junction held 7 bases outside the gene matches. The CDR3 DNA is TGTGCCAGCAGCGTAGGGGACAGTTCACCCAACACCATATATTTT. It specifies CASSVGDSSPNTIYF.

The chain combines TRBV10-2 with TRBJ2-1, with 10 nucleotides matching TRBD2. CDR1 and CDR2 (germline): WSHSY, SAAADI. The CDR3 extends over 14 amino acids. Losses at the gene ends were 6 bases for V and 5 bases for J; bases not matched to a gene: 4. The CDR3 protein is CASRASGGDNEQFF. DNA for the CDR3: TGCGCCAGCAGAGCTAGCGGGGGAGACAATGAGCAGTTCTTC.

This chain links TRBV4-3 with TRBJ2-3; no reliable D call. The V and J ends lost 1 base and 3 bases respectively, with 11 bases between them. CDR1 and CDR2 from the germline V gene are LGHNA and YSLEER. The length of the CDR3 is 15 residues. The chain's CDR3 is CASSQGNVGTDTQYF. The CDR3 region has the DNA TGCGCCAGCAGCCAAGGTAACGTTGGTACAGATACGCAGTATTTT.

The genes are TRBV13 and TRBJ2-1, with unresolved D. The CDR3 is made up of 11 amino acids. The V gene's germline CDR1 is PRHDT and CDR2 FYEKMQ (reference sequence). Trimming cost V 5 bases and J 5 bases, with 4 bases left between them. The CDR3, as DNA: TGTGCCAGCAGCCTAAACAATGAGCAGTTCTTC. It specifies CASSLNNEQFF.

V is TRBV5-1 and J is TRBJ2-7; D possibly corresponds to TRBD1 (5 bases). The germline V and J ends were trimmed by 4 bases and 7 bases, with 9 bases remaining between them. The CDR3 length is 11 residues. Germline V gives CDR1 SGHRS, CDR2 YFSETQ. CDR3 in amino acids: CASSLDTEQYF. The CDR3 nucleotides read TGCGCCAGCAGCCTGGACACGGAGCAGTACTTC. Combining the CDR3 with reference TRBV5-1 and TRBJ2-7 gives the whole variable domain KAGVTQTPRYLIKTRGQQVTLSCSPISGHRSVSWYQQTPGQGLQFLFEYFSETQRNKGNFPGRFSGRQFSNSRSEMNVSTLELGDSALYLCASSLDTEQYFGPGTRLTVT.

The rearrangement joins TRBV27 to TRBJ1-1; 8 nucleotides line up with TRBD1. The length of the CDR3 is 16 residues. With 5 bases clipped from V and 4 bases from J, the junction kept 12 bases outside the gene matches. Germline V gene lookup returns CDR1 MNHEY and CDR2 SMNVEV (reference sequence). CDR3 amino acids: CASSPSSGQVLTEAFF. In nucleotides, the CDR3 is TGTGCCAGCAGTCCAAGCTCGGGACAGGTCCTCACTGAAGCTTTCTTT.

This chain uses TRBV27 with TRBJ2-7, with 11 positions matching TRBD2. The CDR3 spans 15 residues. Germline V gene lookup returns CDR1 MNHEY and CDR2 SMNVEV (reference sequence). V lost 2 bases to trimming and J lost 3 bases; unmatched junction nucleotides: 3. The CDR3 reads CASSLRTSGLYEQYF. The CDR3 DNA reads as TGTGCCAGCAGTTTACGGACTAGCGGGCTCTACGAGCAGTACTTC.

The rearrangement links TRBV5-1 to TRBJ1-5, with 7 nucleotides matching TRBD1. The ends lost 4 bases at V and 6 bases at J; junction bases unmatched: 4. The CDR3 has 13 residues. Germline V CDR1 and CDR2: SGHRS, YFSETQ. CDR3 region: CASSPGTAQPQHF. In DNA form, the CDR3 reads TGCGCCAGCAGCCCTGGGACAGCTCAGCCCCAGCATTTT.

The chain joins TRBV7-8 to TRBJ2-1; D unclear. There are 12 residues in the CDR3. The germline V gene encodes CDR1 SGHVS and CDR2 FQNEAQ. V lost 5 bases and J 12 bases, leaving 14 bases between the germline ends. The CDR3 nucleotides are TGTGCCAGCAGCCCCGCTCAGTTAGGGCAGTTCTTC. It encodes CASSPAQLGQFF.

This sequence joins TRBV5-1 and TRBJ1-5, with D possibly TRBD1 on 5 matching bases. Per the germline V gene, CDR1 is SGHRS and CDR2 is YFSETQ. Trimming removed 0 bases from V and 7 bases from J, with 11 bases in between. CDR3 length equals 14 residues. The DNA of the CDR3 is TGCGCCAGCAGCTTGGAAGGGGACGGGCAGCCCCAGCATTTT. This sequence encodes CASSLEGDGQPQHF.

Here the CDR3 DNA reads TGTGCCATCAGTGAGTTGGGACAGGGTCCCGGCTACACCTTC. This sequence encodes CAISELGQGPGYTF. The rearrangement links TRBV10-3 to TRBJ1-2; 9 nucleotides align to TRBD1. Unmatched junction bases numbered 5, after V lost 1 base and J lost 8 bases. From germline, CDR1 is ENHRY and CDR2 SYGVKD. CDR3 length: 14 residues.

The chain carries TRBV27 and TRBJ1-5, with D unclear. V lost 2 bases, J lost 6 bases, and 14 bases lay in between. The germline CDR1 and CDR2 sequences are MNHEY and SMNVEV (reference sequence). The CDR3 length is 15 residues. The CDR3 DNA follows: TGTGCCAGCAGTTTACAGGATGGAAGATTTCAGCCCCAGCATTTT. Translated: CASSLQDGRFQPQHF.

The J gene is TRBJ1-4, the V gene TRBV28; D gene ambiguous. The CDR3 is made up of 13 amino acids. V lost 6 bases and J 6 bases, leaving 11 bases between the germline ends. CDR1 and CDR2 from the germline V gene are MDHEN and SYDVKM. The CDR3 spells CASRGFNDEKLFF. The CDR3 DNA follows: TGTGCCAGCAGGGGGTTTAACGATGAAAAACTGTTTTTT.

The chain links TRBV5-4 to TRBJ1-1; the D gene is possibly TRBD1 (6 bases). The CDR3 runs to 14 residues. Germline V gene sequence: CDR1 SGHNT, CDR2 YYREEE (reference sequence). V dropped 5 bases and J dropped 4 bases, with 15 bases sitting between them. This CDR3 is CASRPTIGGTEAFF. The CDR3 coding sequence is TGTGCCAGCAGACCAACTATAGGGGGCACTGAAGCTTTCTTT.

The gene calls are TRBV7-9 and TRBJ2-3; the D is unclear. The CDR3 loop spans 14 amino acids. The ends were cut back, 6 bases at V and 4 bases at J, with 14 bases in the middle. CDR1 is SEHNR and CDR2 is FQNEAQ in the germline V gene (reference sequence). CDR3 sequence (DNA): TGTGCCAGCAGTCAAGGCCTCAGCGCAGATACGCAGTATTTT. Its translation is CASSQGLSADTQYF.

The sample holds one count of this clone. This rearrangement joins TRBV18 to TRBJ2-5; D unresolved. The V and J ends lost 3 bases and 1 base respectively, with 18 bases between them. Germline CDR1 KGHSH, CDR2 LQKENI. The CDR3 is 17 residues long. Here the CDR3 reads CASSPEDAPGSQETQYF. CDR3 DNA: TGTGCCAGCTCACCTGAGGACGCGCCCGGGTCCCAAGAGACCCAGTACTTC.

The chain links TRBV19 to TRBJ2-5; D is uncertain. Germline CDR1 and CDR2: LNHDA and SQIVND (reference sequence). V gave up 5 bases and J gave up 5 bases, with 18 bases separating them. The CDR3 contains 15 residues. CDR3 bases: TGTGCCAGTAGTGCAGCACCCCCGCTCATGGAGACCCAGTACTTC. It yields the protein CASSAAPPLMETQYF.

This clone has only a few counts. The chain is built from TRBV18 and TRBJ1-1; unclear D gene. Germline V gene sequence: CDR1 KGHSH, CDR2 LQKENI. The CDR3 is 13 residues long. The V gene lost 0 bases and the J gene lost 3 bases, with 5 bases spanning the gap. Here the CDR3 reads CASSPPDHTEAFF. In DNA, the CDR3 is TGTGCCAGCTCACCACCAGACCACACTGAAGCTTTCTTT.

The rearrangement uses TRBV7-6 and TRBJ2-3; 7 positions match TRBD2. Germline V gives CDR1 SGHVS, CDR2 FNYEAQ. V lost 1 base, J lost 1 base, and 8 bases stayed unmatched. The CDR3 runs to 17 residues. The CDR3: CASSLGWGGSGTDTQYF. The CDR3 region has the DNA TGTGCCAGCAGCTTAGGCTGGGGCGGGAGTGGCACAGATACGCAGTATTTT.

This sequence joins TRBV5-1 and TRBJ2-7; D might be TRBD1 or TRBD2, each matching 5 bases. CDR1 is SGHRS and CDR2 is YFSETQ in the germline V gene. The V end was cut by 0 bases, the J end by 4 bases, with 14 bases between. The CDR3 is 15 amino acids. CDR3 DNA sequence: TGCGCCAGCAGCTTGGGAGTCAGGGAGATGTACGAGCAGTACTTC. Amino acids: CASSLGVREMYEQYF.

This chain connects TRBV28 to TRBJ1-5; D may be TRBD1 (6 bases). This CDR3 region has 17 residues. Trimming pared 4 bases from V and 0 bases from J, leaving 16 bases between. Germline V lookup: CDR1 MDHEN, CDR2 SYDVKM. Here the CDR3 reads CASSSDRDTYSNQPQHF. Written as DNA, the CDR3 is TGTGCCAGCAGTTCCGACCGGGACACCTATAGCAATCAGCCCCAGCATTTT. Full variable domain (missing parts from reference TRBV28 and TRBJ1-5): DVKVTQSSRYLVKRTGEKVFLECVQDMDHENMFWYRQDPGLGLRLIYFSYDVKMKEKGDIPEGYSVSREKKERFSLILESASTNQTSMYLCASSSDRDTYSNQPQHFGDGTRLSIL.

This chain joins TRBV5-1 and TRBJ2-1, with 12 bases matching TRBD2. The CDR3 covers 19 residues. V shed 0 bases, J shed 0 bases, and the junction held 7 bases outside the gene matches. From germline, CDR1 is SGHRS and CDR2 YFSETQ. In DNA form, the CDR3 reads TGCGCCAGCAGCTTGGCCGTATCTAGCGGGAGGGGCTCCTACAATGAGCAGTTCTTC. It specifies CASSLAVSSGRGSYNEQFF.

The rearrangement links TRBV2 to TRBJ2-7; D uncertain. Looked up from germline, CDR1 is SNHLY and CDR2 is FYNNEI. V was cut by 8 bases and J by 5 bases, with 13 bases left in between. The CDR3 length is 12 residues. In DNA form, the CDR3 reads TGTGCCAGCCTTGACGGTGGGAACGAGCAGTACTTC. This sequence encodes CASLDGGNEQYF.

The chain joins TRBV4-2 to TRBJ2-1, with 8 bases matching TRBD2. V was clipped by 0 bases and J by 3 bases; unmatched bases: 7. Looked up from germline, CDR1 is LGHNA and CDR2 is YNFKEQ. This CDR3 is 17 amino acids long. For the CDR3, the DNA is TGTGCCAGCAGCCAAGACGTGCGGGGGGCGGTCTACAATGAGCAGTTCTTC. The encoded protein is CASSQDVRGAVYNEQFF.

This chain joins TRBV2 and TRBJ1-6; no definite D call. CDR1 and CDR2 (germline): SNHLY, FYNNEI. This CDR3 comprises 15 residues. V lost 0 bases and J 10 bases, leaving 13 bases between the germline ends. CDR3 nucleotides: TGTGCCAGCAGTGAAGCGGAGAGACATGTATCACCCCTCCACTTT. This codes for CASSEAERHVSPLHF. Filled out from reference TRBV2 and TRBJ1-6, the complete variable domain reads EPEVTQTPSHQVTQMGQEVILRCVPISNHLYFYWYRQILGQKVEFLVSFYNNEISEKSEIFDDQFSVERPDGSNFTLKIRSTKLEDSAMYFCASSEAERHVSPLHFGNGTRLTVT.

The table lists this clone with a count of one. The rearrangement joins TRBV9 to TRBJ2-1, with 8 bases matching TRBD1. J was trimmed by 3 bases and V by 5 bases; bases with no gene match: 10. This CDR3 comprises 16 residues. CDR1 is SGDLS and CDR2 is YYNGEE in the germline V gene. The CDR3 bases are TGTGCCAGCAGTTATGCCATTGGACAGGGCTACAATGAGCAGTTCTTC. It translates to CASSYAIGQGYNEQFF.

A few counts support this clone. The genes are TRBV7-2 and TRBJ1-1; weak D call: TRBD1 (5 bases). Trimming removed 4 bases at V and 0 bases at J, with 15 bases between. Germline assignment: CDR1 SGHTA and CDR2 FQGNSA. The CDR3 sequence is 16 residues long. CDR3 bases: TGTGCCAGCAGCTCTGCCTTGACAGAGATGAACACTGAAGCTTTCTTT. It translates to CASSSALTEMNTEAFF.

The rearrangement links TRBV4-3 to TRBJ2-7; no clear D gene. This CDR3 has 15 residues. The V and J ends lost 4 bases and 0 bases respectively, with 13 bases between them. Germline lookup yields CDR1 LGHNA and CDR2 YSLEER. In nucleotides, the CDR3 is TGCGCCAGCAGCCCGGAGCGTGGTATCTCCTACGAGCAGTACTTC. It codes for CASSPERGISYEQYF.

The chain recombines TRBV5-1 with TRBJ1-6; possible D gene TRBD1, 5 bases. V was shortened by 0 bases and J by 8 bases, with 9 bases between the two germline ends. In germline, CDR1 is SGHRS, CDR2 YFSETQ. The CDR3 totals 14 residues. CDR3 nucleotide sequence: TGCGCCAGCAGCTTGGGCAGGGCGGATTCACCCCTCCACTTT. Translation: CASSLGRADSPLHF.

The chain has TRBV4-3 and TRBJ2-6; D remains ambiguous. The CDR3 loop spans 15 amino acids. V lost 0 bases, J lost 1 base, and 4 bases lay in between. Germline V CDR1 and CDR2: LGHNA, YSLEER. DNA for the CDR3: TGCGCCAGCAGCCAAGATCTTTCTGGGGCCAACGTCCTGACTTTC. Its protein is CASSQDLSGANVLTF.